A selection of T cell receptor beta chains follows, all from one sample in a study of blood T cell repertoires in COVID-19. The method was immunoSEQ multiplex PCR; TCRdb's version includes in-frame clones alone and lacks a portion of them. The sample gives 150,000 to 200,000 clones, around 67% of which show up once; around 3% is in the top ten. The specimen was peripheral blood. The receptors originated from a woman aged 80 or over with acute or convalescent COVID-19. CDR3s include the opening cysteine and the closing phenylalanine or tryptophan. D genes are given only for firm matches. Size is omitted from some rows. Given values are once, few, many or a class for expanded clones.

D: TRBD2; size: NA; J: TRBJ2-5; V: TRBV18; CDR3: CASSPGLEETQYF
D: TRBD1; size: NA; J: TRBJ1-4; V: TRBV7-2; CDR3: CASSLATGNTEKLFF
D: NA; size: NA; J: TRBJ2-1; V: TRBV9; CDR3: CASSPQGGTYNEQFF
D: TRBD1; size: NA; J: TRBJ2-7; V: TRBV4-1; CDR3: CASSRGQGPSYEQYF
D: NA; size: few; J: TRBJ1-5; V: TRBV6-6; CDR3: CASRDNQPQHF
D: TRBD1; size: NA; J: TRBJ1-5; V: TRBV6-1; CDR3: CASSEYPPGQGIQPQHF
D: TRBD2; size: NA; J: TRBJ2-1; V: TRBV28; CDR3: CASMAGGNNEQFF
D: TRBD2; size: NA; J: TRBJ2-1; V: TRBV28; CDR3: CASSPRPGLAGYNEQFF
D: TRBD2; size: NA; J: TRBJ2-2; V: TRBV11-2; CDR3: CASSLASGNTGELFF
D: NA; size: NA; J: TRBJ1-1; V: TRBV7-9; CDR3: CASILVTRNTEAFF
D: NA; size: NA; J: TRBJ2-5; V: TRBV9; CDR3: CASSARGGGETQYF
D: TRBD1; size: NA; J: TRBJ2-7; V: TRBV4-1; CDR3: CASSWGRDRGLTLYEQYF